Here is one T cell receptor beta chain with its context. At one boundary the junction diverges from the germline segment, which might be a read error. Other nucleotide sequences from this sample produce the same CDR3. CDR3 length: 14 residues. Germline V gives CDR1 SGHTA, CDR2 FQGNSA. These data belong to a study of cytomegalovirus exposure and HLA in healthy donors. Study in general: A data release that came early held approximately 85 million unique TCRs from HLA-typed donors.

Both 60 Vbeta primers and 13 Jbeta primers went into the PCR. Libraries were prepared by immunoSEQ multiplex PCR; TCRdb keeps only in-frame clonotypes and omits some of them. This sample's table reports around 50,000 clones. V is TRBV7-2 and J is TRBJ1-6; the D gene is possibly TRBD1 (5 bases). This receptor was taken from a middle-aged woman in good health and CMV-seronegative. The sequencing input was PBMCs. The CDR3 loop reads CASSAGWNNSPLHF. CDR3 in DNA: TGCGCCAGCAGCGCAGGGTGGAATAATTCACCCCTCCACTTT. Supplemented by reference TRBV7-2 and TRBJ1-6, the full variable domain reads GAGVSQSPSNKVTEKGKDVELRCDPISGHTALYWYRQSLGQGLEFLIYFQGNSAPDKSGLPSDRFSAERTGGSVSTLTIQRTQQEDSAVYLCASSAGWNNSPLHFGNGTRLTVT.